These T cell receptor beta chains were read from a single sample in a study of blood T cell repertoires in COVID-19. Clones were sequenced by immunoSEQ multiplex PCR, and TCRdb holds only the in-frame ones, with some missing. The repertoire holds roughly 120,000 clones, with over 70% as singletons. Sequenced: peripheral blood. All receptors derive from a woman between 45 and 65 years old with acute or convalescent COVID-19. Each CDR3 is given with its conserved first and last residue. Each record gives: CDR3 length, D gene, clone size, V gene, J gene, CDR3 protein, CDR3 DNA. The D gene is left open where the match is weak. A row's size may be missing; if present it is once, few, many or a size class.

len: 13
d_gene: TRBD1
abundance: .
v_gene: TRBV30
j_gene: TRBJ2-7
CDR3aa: CAWGTGGSYEQYF
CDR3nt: TGTGCCTGGGGAACAGGGGGGTCCTACGAGCAGTACTTC

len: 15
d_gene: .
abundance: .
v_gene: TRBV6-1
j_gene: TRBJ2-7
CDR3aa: CASSEATGITYEQYF
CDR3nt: TGTGCCAGCAGTGAAGCTACAGGGATTACTTACGAGCAGTACTTC

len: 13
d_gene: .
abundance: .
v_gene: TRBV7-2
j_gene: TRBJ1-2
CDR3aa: CASSAIRNYGYTF
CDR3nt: TGTGCCAGCAGCGCCATCAGGAACTATGGCTACACCTTC

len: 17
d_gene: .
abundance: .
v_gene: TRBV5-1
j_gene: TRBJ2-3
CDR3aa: CASSLNSGQGQGDTQYF
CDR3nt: TGCGCCAGCAGCTTGAATTCTGGGCAGGGTCAGGGAGATACGCAGTATTTT

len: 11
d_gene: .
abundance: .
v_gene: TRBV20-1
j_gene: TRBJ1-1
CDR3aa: CSARKSTEAFF
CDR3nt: TGCAGTGCTAGGAAGAGCACTGAAGCTTTCTTT

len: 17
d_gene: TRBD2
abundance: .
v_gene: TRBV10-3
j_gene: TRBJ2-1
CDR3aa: CAISSIREGSEYNEQFF
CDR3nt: TGTGCCATCAGTTCAATTCGGGAGGGATCTGAGTACAATGAGCAGTTCTTC

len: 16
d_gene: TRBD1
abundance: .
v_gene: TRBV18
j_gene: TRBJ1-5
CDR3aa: CASSPQGQHSNQPQHF
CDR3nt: TGTGCCAGCTCACCCCAGGGACAGCATAGCAATCAGCCCCAGCATTTT

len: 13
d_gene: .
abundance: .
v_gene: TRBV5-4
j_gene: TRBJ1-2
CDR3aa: CASSLGGRPSGSF
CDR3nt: TGTGCCAGCAGCTTGGGCGGGCGACCTTCGGGTTCCTTC

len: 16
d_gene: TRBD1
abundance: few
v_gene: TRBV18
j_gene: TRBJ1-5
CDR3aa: CASSPRDRGYDQPQHF
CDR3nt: TGTGCCAGCTCACCGCGGGACAGGGGGTATGATCAGCCCCAGCATTTT

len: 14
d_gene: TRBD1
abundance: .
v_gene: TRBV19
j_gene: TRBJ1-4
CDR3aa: CASSRTGGDEKLFF
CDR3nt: TGTGCCAGTAGCCGGACAGGGGGGGATGAAAAACTGTTTTTT

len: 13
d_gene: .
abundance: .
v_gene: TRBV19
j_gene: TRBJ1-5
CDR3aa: CASQSDSLQPQHF
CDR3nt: TGTGCCAGTCAATCGGACAGTCTTCAGCCCCAGCATTTT

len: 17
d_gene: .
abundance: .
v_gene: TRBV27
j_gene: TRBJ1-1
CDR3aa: CASSFSRGGGGLTEAFF
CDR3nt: TGTGCCAGCAGCTTCTCCCGTGGGGGGGGAGGTCTTACTGAAGCTTTCTTT

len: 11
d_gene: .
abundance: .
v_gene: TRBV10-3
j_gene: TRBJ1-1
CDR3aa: CAIRSYTEAFF
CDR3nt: TGTGCCATCAGATCCTACACTGAAGCTTTCTTT

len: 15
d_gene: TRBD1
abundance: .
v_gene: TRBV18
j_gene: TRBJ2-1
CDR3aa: CASSAGQGSYNEQFF
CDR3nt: TGTGCCAGCTCGGCGGGACAGGGCTCCTACAATGAGCAGTTCTTC

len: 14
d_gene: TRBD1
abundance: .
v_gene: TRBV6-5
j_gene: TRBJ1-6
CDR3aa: CASSIGQGNSPLHF
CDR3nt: TGTGCCAGCAGTATCGGACAGGGGAATTCACCCCTCCACTTT

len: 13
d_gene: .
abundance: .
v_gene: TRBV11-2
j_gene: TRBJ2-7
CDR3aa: CASSLEGVYEQYF
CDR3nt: TGTGCCAGCAGCTTAGAAGGGGTTTACGAGCAGTACTTC